This T cell receptor (beta chain) originates from a study of CD8 T cells in Susac syndrome. About the research overall: When blood was collected, patients with Susac syndrome were therapy-naive, were taking corticosteroids, or were receiving intravenous immunoglobulin alone.

Per the germline V gene, CDR1 is SEHNR and CDR2 is FQNEAQ (reference sequence). CDR3 length equals 14 residues. The germline V and J ends were trimmed by 3 bases and 2 bases, with 8 bases remaining between them. The authors reverse transcribed about 0.5 to 1 ug RNA with random hexamers. A single record per CDR3 protein comes from TCRdb applying MiXCR to the immunoSEQ multiplex PCR reads. Of roughly 150,000 distinct CDR3 sequences in the sample, around 95% were seen once. What was sequenced was CD4+ T cells from PBMCs. The clonotype comes from a human donor with Susac syndrome. The rearrangement uses TRBV7-9 and TRBJ2-1, with D tentatively TRBD2 (5 bases). CDR3 sequence (DNA): TGTGCCAGCAGCTTGGGAGATGCCTACAATGAGCAGTTCTTC. The encoded protein is CASSLGDAYNEQFF.